This TCR beta chain was identified during a study of T cell responses to AZD1222 COVID-19 vaccine. About the research overall: Analysis merged second doses at about 4 or about 12 weeks.

Germline CDR1 is LNHDA and CDR2 is SQIVND (reference sequence). The V end lost 9 bases, the J end lost 2 bases, and 14 bases lay between the germline ends. The CDR3 is made up of 14 amino acids. Assay: immunoSEQ multiplex PCR; the TCRdb copy retains only in-frame clones and omits some. The sample carries roughly 140,000 clones, just over 90% recorded once. This clone was detected only once. The antigen is not known. Study-level points and caveats: Spike-spanning, vaccine-associated CD4 TCRs were dominant at 160-218 and 743-854. Baseline serostatus was positive in only six AZD1222 recipients.

V usage is TRBV19 and J usage is TRBJ1-5; D possibly corresponds to TRBD1 (5 bases). This receptor was taken from an adult in good health. The sequenced sample was peripheral blood, obtained on day 0 of AZD1222 vaccination. CDR3 sequence: CASSAGVGNQPQHF. In DNA form, the CDR3 reads TGTGCCAGCAGCGCGGGGGTGGGCAATCAGCCCCAGCATTTT.